This is a list of T cell receptor beta chains from one sample in a study of long-term antiretroviral therapy in people with HIV. The repertoire was sequenced with immunoSEQ multiplex PCR; TCRdb's copy has only in-frame clones and lacks some. The sample holds almost 20,000 clones, about 80% seen once. The sequencing used unsorted PBMCs, collected 0.2 years after starting antiretroviral therapy. The receptors here all came from a woman aged 40 to 50 with HIV. Both conserved end residues are part of each CDR3.

v_gene,j_gene,CDR3aa
TRBV5-1,TRBJ2-7,CASSLETSDEQYF
TRBV5-1,TRBJ1-1,CASSLNRNTEAFF
TRBV19,TRBJ2-1,CASSLRRGGYDNEQFF
TRBV2,TRBJ1-2,CASSPGPSSYGYTF
TRBV4-1,TRBJ2-5,CASSQAQGQETQYF
TRBV18,TRBJ2-7,CASSPSSKAYEQYF
TRBV4-2,TRBJ1-1,CASSQESIVGQMNTEAFF
TRBV6-1,TRBJ1-2,CASTELGAGGYTF
TRBV5-1,TRBJ1-4,CASSHGRDRNEKLFF
TRBV12-5,TRBJ2-3,CASGSGLAADTQYF
TRBV11-3,TRBJ2-2,CASSLVEGGGELFF
TRBV4-3,TRBJ2-1,CASSPGLAGGLNEQFF
TRBV6-1,TRBJ1-6,CASSEAGGSRDSPLHF
TRBV13,TRBJ1-1,CASSLRGSGVNTEAFF
TRBV18,TRBJ2-7,CASSPELRLPYEQYF
TRBV28,TRBJ1-2,CASSSGSSGYTF
TRBV30,TRBJ2-2,CAWSVHGVLELFF